This T cell receptor beta chain was captured by sequencing in a study of T-cell reconstitution after alpha-beta-depleted transplantation in children. Study-wide results and limits: Alpha-beta T cells about two months after transplant reportedly derived from several hundred expanded graft clones. T-cell counts and diversity at one year following transplant were attributed mainly to newly produced T cells.

Comment on this clonotype: What it binds is unknown.

The TCRbeta library incorporated unique molecular identifiers. TCRdb re-called the PCR reads through MiXCR, storing one row per CDR3 protein. The profile shows 250,000 to 300,000 distinct CDR3 sequences, 6.5% to 9% of them singletons. The V end was cut by 5 bases, the J end by 2 bases, with 7 bases between. This CDR3 region has 11 residues. Germline V gives CDR1 DFQATT, CDR2 SNEGSKA (reference sequence). The genes are TRBV20-1 and TRBJ2-7; D gene unclear. The origin of this receptor is a female patient between 2 and 10 years old who had a stem cell transplant for Fanconi anemia, so the T cells may come from the graft donor. Sequencing used peripheral blood, obtained 360 days after TCRalphabeta/CD19-depleted stem cell transplant. CDR3 DNA sequence: TGCAGTGCTCTCGACACCTACGAGCAGTACGTC. Protein sequence: CSALDTYEQYV.